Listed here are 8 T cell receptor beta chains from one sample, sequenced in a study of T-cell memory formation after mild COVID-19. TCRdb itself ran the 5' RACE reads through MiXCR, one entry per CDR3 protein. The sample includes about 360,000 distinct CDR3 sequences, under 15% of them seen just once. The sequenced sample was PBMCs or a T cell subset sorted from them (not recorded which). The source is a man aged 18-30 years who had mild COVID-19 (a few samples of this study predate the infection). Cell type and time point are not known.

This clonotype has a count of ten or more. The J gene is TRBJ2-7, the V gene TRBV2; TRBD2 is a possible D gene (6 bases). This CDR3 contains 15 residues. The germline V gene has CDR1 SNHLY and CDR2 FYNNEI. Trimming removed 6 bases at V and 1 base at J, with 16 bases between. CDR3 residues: CASSAGPWGSYEQYF. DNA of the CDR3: TGTGCCAGCAGCGCGGGACCGTGGGGTTCCTACGAGCAGTACTTC.

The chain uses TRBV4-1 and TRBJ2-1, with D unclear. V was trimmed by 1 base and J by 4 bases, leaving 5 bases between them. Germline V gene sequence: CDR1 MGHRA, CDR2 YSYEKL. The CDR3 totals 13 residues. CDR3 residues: CASSQVLYNEQFF. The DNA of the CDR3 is TGCGCCAGCAGCCAAGTCCTGTACAATGAGCAGTTCTTC.

CDR3 nucleotides: TGTGCCAGCAGCCCCGCATGGACTAGCGGGAATGAGCAGTTCTTC. Its protein product is CASSPAWTSGNEQFF. The V gene is TRBV7-2, the J gene TRBJ2-1; 11 bases map to TRBD2. This CDR3 comprises 15 residues. V lost 5 bases, J lost 7 bases, and 7 bases stayed unmatched. The V gene's germline CDR1 is SGHTA and CDR2 FQGNSA. Complete variable domain (other parts from reference TRBV7-2 and TRBJ2-1): GAGVSQSPSNKVTEKGKDVELRCDPISGHTALYWYRQSLGQGLEFLIYFQGNSAPDKSGLPSDRFSAERTGGSVSTLTIQRTQQEDSAVYLCASSPAWTSGNEQFFGPGTRLTVL.

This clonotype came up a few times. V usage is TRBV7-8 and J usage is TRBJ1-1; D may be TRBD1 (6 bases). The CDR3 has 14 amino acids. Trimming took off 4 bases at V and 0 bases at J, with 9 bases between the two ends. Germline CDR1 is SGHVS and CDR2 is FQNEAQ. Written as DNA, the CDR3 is TGTGCCAGCAGCTACAGGGCCATGAACACTGAAGCTTTCTTT. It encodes CASSYRAMNTEAFF.

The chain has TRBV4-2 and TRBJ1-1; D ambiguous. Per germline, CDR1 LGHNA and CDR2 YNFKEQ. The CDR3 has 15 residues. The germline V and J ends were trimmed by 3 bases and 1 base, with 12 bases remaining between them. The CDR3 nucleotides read TGTGCCAGCAGCCACCAGCTTAACAGGAACACTGAAGCTTTCTTT. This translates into CASSHQLNRNTEAFF.

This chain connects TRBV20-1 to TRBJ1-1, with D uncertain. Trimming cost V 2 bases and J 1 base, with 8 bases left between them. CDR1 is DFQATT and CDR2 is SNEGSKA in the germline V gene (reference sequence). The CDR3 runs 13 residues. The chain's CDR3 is CSARMAGNTEAFF. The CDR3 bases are TGCAGTGCTAGAATGGCAGGGAACACTGAAGCTTTCTTT.

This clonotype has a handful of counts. For the CDR3, the DNA is TGTGCCAGCAGCTTACAACGGGGGGGCCTTTCCGGGGAGCTGTTTTTT. The encoded protein is CASSLQRGGLSGELFF. The chain combines TRBV11-2 with TRBJ2-2; 8 nucleotides align to TRBD2. V lost 2 bases, J lost 6 bases, and 8 bases stayed unmatched. Germline V gene sequence: CDR1 SGHAT, CDR2 FQNNGV. The CDR3 is 16 amino acids.

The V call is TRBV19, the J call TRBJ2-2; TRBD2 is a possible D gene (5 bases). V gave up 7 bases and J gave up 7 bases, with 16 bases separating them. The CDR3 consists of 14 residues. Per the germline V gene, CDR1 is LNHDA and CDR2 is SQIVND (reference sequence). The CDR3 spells CASTPRGSGGELFF. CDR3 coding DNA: TGTGCCAGTACCCCTCGAGGGTCGGGCGGGGAGCTGTTTTTT.